The rows below give T cell receptor beta chains drawn from one sample of a study of CD8 T cells in ankylosing spondylitis. TCRdb itself ran the 5' RACE reads through MiXCR, one entry per CDR3 protein. Counted here are some 270,000 distinct CDR3 sequences, 15% to 20% occurring once; the ten biggest clones make up around 33%. Sequencing used blood, either unsorted or a sorted T cell fraction (not recorded which). The receptor set was obtained from a male donor with ankylosing spondylitis or in good health (not recorded which). The CDR3 runs from the conserved cysteine through the conserved F or W. A D gene is named only where the DNA matches it firmly. Part of the rows lack a size; the others show once, few, many or a class for expanded clones.

clone size: NA
CDR3 length: 15
D gene: TRBD1
V gene: TRBV27
J gene: TRBJ1-5
CDR3 protein: CASSATGTGHQPQHF
CDR3 DNA: TGTGCCAGCAGTGCAACCGGGACAGGGCATCAGCCCCAGCATTTT

clone size: few
CDR3 length: 17
D gene: TRBD2
V gene: TRBV4-1
J gene: TRBJ2-7
CDR3 protein: CASSPLLAGEGSYEQYF
CDR3 DNA: TGCGCCAGCAGCCCCTTACTAGCGGGAGAGGGCTCCTACGAGCAGTACTTC

clone size: NA
CDR3 length: 15
D gene: TRBD2
V gene: TRBV20-1
J gene: TRBJ2-3
CDR3 protein: CSARAWRESTDTQYF
CDR3 DNA: TGCAGTGCTAGAGCGTGGCGGGAGAGCACAGATACGCAGTATTTT

clone size: few
CDR3 length: 15
D gene: TRBD2
V gene: TRBV12-3/TRBV12-4
J gene: TRBJ2-2
CDR3 protein: CASSFGGVGTGELFF
CDR3 DNA: TGTGCCAGCAGTTTCGGGGGGGTAGGCACCGGGGAGCTGTTTTTT

clone size: NA
CDR3 length: 17
D gene: NA
V gene: TRBV7-8
J gene: TRBJ2-2
CDR3 protein: CASSLAGLDVSAGELFF
CDR3 DNA: TGTGCCAGCAGCTTAGCGGGACTCGACGTTAGTGCCGGGGAGCTGTTTTTT

clone size: NA
CDR3 length: 15
D gene: NA
V gene: TRBV7-8
J gene: TRBJ1-1
CDR3 protein: CASSVSWGHSTEAFF
CDR3 DNA: TGTGCCAGCAGTGTTAGTTGGGGTCATAGCACTGAAGCTTTCTTT

clone size: NA
CDR3 length: 19
D gene: TRBD2
V gene: TRBV4-1
J gene: TRBJ2-7
CDR3 protein: CASSQDKGLAGGLAYEQYF
CDR3 DNA: TGCGCCAGCAGCCAAGACAAGGGACTAGCGGGAGGGTTAGCCTACGAGCAGTACTTC

clone size: few
CDR3 length: 14
D gene: NA
V gene: TRBV6-1
J gene: TRBJ1-2
CDR3 protein: CASSVTQTNYGYTF
CDR3 DNA: TGTGCCAGCAGTGTGACACAGACTAACTATGGCTACACCTTC

clone size: few
CDR3 length: 12
D gene: NA
V gene: TRBV6-5
J gene: TRBJ1-1
CDR3 protein: CASSYGQAEAFF
CDR3 DNA: TGTGCCAGCAGTTACGGACAAGCTGAAGCTTTCTTT

clone size: many
CDR3 length: 13
D gene: NA
V gene: TRBV6-2/TRBV6-3
J gene: TRBJ2-1
CDR3 protein: CATTTSPYNEQFF
CDR3 DNA: TGTGCCACCACGACTAGTCCCTACAATGAGCAGTTCTTC

clone size: NA
CDR3 length: 12
D gene: NA
V gene: TRBV12-5
J gene: TRBJ1-5
CDR3 protein: CASGQYNQPQHF
CDR3 DNA: TGTGCTAGTGGTCAATACAATCAGCCCCAGCATTTT

clone size: NA
CDR3 length: 13
D gene: NA
V gene: TRBV28
J gene: TRBJ2-1
CDR3 protein: CASTGLLHNEQFF
CDR3 DNA: TGTGCCAGCACTGGCCTGCTCCACAATGAGCAGTTCTTC

clone size: NA
CDR3 length: 12
D gene: NA
V gene: TRBV29-1
J gene: TRBJ2-7
CDR3 protein: CSVARQGYEQYF
CDR3 DNA: TGCAGCGTCGCCCGGCAGGGCTACGAGCAGTACTTC

clone size: many
CDR3 length: 16
D gene: NA
V gene: TRBV6-5
J gene: TRBJ2-4
CDR3 protein: CASSSGSVSTKNIQYF
CDR3 DNA: TGTGCCAGCAGTTCCGGTAGCGTCAGTACCAAAAACATTCAGTACTTC

clone size: NA
CDR3 length: 13
D gene: NA
V gene: TRBV7-2
J gene: TRBJ2-2
CDR3 protein: CASSFGSTGELFF
CDR3 DNA: TGTGCCAGCAGCTTCGGGTCCACCGGGGAGCTGTTTTTT

clone size: NA
CDR3 length: 12
D gene: NA
V gene: TRBV29-1
J gene: TRBJ1-2
CDR3 protein: CSTRQDGYGYTF
CDR3 DNA: TGCAGCACCAGACAGGACGGCTATGGCTACACCTTC

clone size: NA
CDR3 length: 11
D gene: NA
V gene: TRBV24-1
J gene: TRBJ2-5
CDR3 protein: CAPFSSGTQYF
CDR3 DNA: TGTGCCCCGTTTAGTTCCGGGACCCAGTACTTC

clone size: few
CDR3 length: 14
D gene: NA
V gene: TRBV12-5
J gene: TRBJ2-7
CDR3 protein: CASGPGTPSYEQYF
CDR3 DNA: TGTGCTAGTGGTCCCGGGACGCCTTCCTACGAGCAGTACTTC

clone size: NA
CDR3 length: 13
D gene: NA
V gene: TRBV5-1
J gene: TRBJ2-1
CDR3 protein: CATKVDSYNEQFF
CDR3 DNA: TGCGCCACCAAGGTGGATTCCTACAATGAGCAGTTCTTC

clone size: NA
CDR3 length: 11
D gene: TRBD2
V gene: TRBV3-1
J gene: TRBJ2-1
CDR3 protein: CHKAGSHEQFF
CDR3 DNA: TGTCATAAAGCGGGAAGCCATGAGCAGTTCTTC

clone size: NA
CDR3 length: 14
D gene: NA
V gene: TRBV20-1
J gene: TRBJ1-5
CDR3 protein: CSARGFLGYQPQHF
CDR3 DNA: TGCAGTGCTAGAGGTTTCCTGGGTTATCAGCCCCAGCATTTT

clone size: few
CDR3 length: 13
D gene: NA
V gene: TRBV7-9
J gene: TRBJ2-3
CDR3 protein: CASIGGDTDTQYF
CDR3 DNA: TGTGCCAGCATCGGGGGCGATACAGATACGCAGTATTTT

clone size: NA
CDR3 length: 14
D gene: TRBD1
V gene: TRBV12-3/TRBV12-4
J gene: TRBJ1-5
CDR3 protein: CASSLGTGSQPQHF
CDR3 DNA: TGTGCCAGCAGTTTAGGGACAGGGAGTCAGCCCCAGCATTTT

clone size: NA
CDR3 length: 13
D gene: NA
V gene: TRBV6-1
J gene: TRBJ1-1
CDR3 protein: CASRTQGSTEAFF
CDR3 DNA: TGTGCCAGCAGAACCCAGGGTAGCACTGAAGCTTTCTTT

clone size: few
CDR3 length: 13
D gene: TRBD2
V gene: TRBV29-1
J gene: TRBJ2-7
CDR3 protein: CSAEGLEPYEQYF
CDR3 DNA: TGCAGCGCGGAAGGACTAGAACCCTACGAGCAGTACTTC

clone size: NA
CDR3 length: 17
D gene: NA
V gene: TRBV9
J gene: TRBJ2-5
CDR3 protein: CASSVENGVTGQETQYF
CDR3 DNA: TGTGCCAGCAGCGTAGAGAATGGGGTGACAGGACAAGAGACCCAGTACTTC

clone size: few
CDR3 length: 15
D gene: TRBD1
V gene: TRBV7-2
J gene: TRBJ2-7
CDR3 protein: CASSSHPGGGYEQYF
CDR3 DNA: TGTGCCAGCAGCTCTCACCCAGGGGGCGGGTACGAGCAGTACTTC

clone size: NA
CDR3 length: 13
D gene: NA
V gene: TRBV29-1
J gene: TRBJ1-2
CDR3 protein: CSVEDPAIYGYTF
CDR3 DNA: TGCAGCGTTGAAGATCCGGCTATCTATGGCTACACCTTC

clone size: few
CDR3 length: 14
D gene: TRBD2
V gene: TRBV20-1
J gene: TRBJ2-1
CDR3 protein: CSADSGTSYNEQFF
CDR3 DNA: TGCAGTGCGGATAGCGGGACATCCTACAATGAGCAGTTCTTC

clone size: NA
CDR3 length: 15
D gene: NA
V gene: TRBV4-3
J gene: TRBJ2-7
CDR3 protein: CASSQFRGQSYEQYF
CDR3 DNA: TGCGCCAGCAGCCAGTTCCGGGGCCAATCCTACGAGCAGTACTTC

clone size: NA
CDR3 length: 18
D gene: NA
V gene: TRBV4-1
J gene: TRBJ2-1
CDR3 protein: CASSQDAQGIATYNEQFF
CDR3 DNA: TGCGCCAGCAGCCAAGATGCGCAGGGGATCGCCACCTACAATGAGCAGTTCTTC

clone size: many
CDR3 length: 14
D gene: NA
V gene: TRBV6-2/TRBV6-3
J gene: TRBJ2-1
CDR3 protein: CASSYDSSYNEQFF
CDR3 DNA: TGTGCCAGCAGTTATGACAGCTCCTACAATGAGCAGTTCTTC

clone size: many
CDR3 length: 13
D gene: NA
V gene: TRBV29-1
J gene: TRBJ1-2
CDR3 protein: CSVEEGGGSGYTF
CDR3 DNA: TGCAGCGTTGAGGAGGGTGGGGGCTCTGGCTACACCTTC

clone size: NA
CDR3 length: 14
D gene: TRBD2
V gene: TRBV18
J gene: TRBJ2-7
CDR3 protein: CASSPALAIVEQYF
CDR3 DNA: TGTGCCAGCTCACCGGCACTAGCGATAGTCGAGCAGTACTTC

clone size: NA
CDR3 length: 12
D gene: NA
V gene: TRBV12-3/TRBV12-4
J gene: TRBJ2-1
CDR3 protein: CASSPPANEQFF
CDR3 DNA: TGTGCCAGCAGCCCTCCCGCTAATGAGCAGTTCTTC

clone size: NA
CDR3 length: 13
D gene: TRBD1
V gene: TRBV29-1
J gene: TRBJ2-7
CDR3 protein: CSVSRGPGYEQYF
CDR3 DNA: TGCAGCGTTTCCAGGGGGCCCGGCTACGAGCAGTACTTC

clone size: many
CDR3 length: 13
D gene: TRBD2
V gene: TRBV20-1
J gene: TRBJ2-7
CDR3 protein: CSAGGGTIDEQYF
CDR3 DNA: TGCAGTGCGGGAGGAGGGACTATCGACGAGCAGTACTTC